This TCR beta chain is drawn from a study of CD8+ T cells in alopecia areata. The overall study: Severity scores in treated patients reflected the percentage of scalp affected.

Germline CDR1 SGDLS, CDR2 YYNGEE. The CDR3 spans 16 residues. Trimming pared 3 bases from V and 9 bases from J, leaving 22 bases between. Sequencing used cDNA as its template, made by extracting RNA and reverse transcribing it. Produced via immunoSEQ multiplex PCR; TCRdb's table is partial and in-frame only. The table has 80,000 or so clones, around 65% seen once. Indicated treatment: oral pan-JAK inhibitor, 5-10 mg twice daily. This sequence joins TRBV9 and TRBJ2-1; a weak D match, TRBD2 (5 bases). This clonotype was sampled from a human donor with alopecia areata. Sequences were derived from CD8+ T cells sorted from blood, sampled at week 24, from a patient treated with tofacitinib. CDR3 sequence: CASSASSSQGLSEQFF. CDR3 in DNA: TGTGCCAGCAGCGCAAGTAGTAGCCAAGGACTTTCTGAGCAGTTCTTC.